This T cell receptor beta chain was sequenced during a study of blood T cell repertoires in COVID-19. Study context: The United States, Italy and Spain were the sources of the acute and convalescent COVID-19 samples.

Repertoires were generated with immunoSEQ multiplex PCR, while TCRdb's copy carries only in-frame clones and drops some. The table has approximately 34,000 clones, more than 85% seen once. J lost 5 bases, V lost 5 bases, and 12 bases had no gene match. CDR3 length: 16 amino acids. Germline assignment: CDR1 KGHSH and CDR2 LQKENI. V and J are TRBV18 and TRBJ1-1, with TRBD1 identical over 9 bases. The sequenced sample consisted of peripheral blood. This receptor was taken from a man in his fifties or sixties with acute or convalescent COVID-19. In nucleotides, the CDR3 is TGTGCCAGCTCATCGGGACAGGGAAGGGTCGGAACTGAAGCTTTCTTT. This encodes CASSSGQGRVGTEAFF.